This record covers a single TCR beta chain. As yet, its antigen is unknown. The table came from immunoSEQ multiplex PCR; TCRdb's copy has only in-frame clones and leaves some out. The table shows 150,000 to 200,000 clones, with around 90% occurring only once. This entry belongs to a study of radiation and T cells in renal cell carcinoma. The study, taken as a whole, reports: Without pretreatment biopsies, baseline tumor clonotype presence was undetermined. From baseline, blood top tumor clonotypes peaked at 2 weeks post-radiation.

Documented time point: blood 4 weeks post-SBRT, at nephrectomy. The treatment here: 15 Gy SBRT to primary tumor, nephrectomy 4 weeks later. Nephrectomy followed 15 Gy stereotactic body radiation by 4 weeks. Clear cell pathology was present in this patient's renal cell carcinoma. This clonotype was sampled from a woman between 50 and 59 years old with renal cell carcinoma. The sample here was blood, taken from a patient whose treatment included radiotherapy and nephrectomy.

The CDR3 loop reads CASSRPSSYEQYF. In nucleotides, the CDR3 is TGTGCCAGCAGTCGACCGTCCTCCTACGAGCAGTACTTC. The chain is built from TRBV6-5 and TRBJ2-7; D gene ambiguous. Germline CDR1 and CDR2: MNHEY and SVGAGI. Trimming left V 5 bases short and J 0 bases short, with 8 bases between. The CDR3 consists of 13 residues.